This T cell receptor beta chain was sequenced for a study of T-cell memory formation after mild COVID-19 (dated by TCRdb to the early 2020s). For context, the study as a whole: TCR sequence clusters from the two donors were found to be largely donor specific. In a couple of donors, T-cell clones that expanded and contracted after mild COVID-19 were tracked by sequencing TCRalpha and TCRbeta repertoires over time. The cohort comprised two young, previously healthy adult volunteers, one female and one male.

Sequencing was performed on an Illumina NovaSeq 6000. cDNA libraries for TCRalpha and TCRbeta were prepared by 5'RACE using constant-segment primers, with sample barcodes and unique molecular identifiers added. Trizol reagent was used to extract RNA from every sample. Amplification of the libraries took two PCR steps, and the second step added a second sample barcode plus Illumina TruSeq adapters. The libraries were sequenced on an Illumina NovaSeq using 2 x 150 bp paired-end reads. In the original analysis: Demultiplexing of reads and collapsing into UMI-guided consensus sequences were performed with migec v1.2.7. With mixcr v2.1.11, UMI consensuses were aligned to TRA and TRB V and J templates and assembled into clonotypes. Expanded or contracted clonotypes were those called significant by both edgeR and NoisET, with noise models trained on biological replicates. For edgeR calls, the cutoffs were a false discovery rate-adjusted p below 0.01 and a log2 fold-change threshold of 1. As an exploratory analysis of dynamics, PCA with hierarchical clustering was applied to max-normalized trajectories of the 1000 most abundant clonotypes. Each responding clone was given a CD4 or CD8 phenotype based on the CD4+ and CD8+ repertoires, which had been sequenced separately. TCRdb reprocessed the public reads (quality trimming at Q25 with fastp, clone calling with MiXCR) and kept in-frame beta chains. Duplicate CDR3 protein sequences are folded into a single record with the most common DNA and genes. These V and J calls are TCRdb output, not the study's own analysis. The sample records roughly 610,000 distinct CDR3 sequences, about 18% of which are singletons. 8.1% of the sample is in the top ten clones.

In the case of this clonotype: Its target antigen remains unknown. No much larger clone is present one base from it, and per-base qualities are unavailable.

PBMCs were isolated by Ficoll-Paque density gradient centrifugation. V is pared back by 3 bases and J by 3 bases, with 21 bases lying between the germline termini. As encoded in the germline V gene, CDR1 is MGHDK while CDR2 is SYGVNS. CDR3 length: 17 amino acids, cysteine to phenylalanine. The entry retains the CDR3 DNA only, 51 bases that are in frame from base 1. Overall study outcomes, separate from this receptor: SARS-CoV-2 specificity was not confirmed for the second-wave clones peaking on day 37. Contracting CD4+ clones turned up mainly in the CM and EM memory subsets, whereas EMRA was where CD8+ clones were enriched. Only a couple of mild cases were covered by the study, and larger cohorts that include severe cases with pre-infection samples were considered necessary. Some responding clones were detected in pre-infection memory, which suggested that pre-existing cross-reactive memory T cells had joined the SARS-CoV-2 response. From day 15 to 85, contracting clones showed balanced CD4/CD8 phenotypes, whereas a second wave of clones that expanded from day 15 to 37 leaned towards CD4+.

Sequencing used PBMCs or a T cell subset sorted from them (not recorded which). The chain is assembled from TRBV25-1 and TRBJ2-7; TRBD2 might be the D gene, on 6 matching bases. This clonotype originated in an adult woman who had mild COVID-19 (a few samples of this study predate the infection). The sample titles of this study are shuffled in the database, so cell type and time point are left out; the donor was told from shared clones. The nucleotide sequence reads as follows: TGTGCCAGCAGTGATGCAGGTCTGGTTAGCGGATACTACGAGCAGTACTTC. It translates as CASSDAGLVSGYYEQYF.